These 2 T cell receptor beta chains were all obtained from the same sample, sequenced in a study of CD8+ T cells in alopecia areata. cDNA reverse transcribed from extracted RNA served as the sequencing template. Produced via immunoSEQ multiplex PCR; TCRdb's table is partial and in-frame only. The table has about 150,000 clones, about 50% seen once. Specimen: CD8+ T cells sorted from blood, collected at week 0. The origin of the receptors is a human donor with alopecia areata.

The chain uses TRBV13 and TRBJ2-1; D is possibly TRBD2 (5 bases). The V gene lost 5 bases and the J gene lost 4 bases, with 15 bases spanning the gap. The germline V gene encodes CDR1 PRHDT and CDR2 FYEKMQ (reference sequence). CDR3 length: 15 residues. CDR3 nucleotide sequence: TGTGCCAGCAGCGCCCGGGCTGAGGGATACAATGAGCAGTTCTTC. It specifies CASSARAEGYNEQFF.

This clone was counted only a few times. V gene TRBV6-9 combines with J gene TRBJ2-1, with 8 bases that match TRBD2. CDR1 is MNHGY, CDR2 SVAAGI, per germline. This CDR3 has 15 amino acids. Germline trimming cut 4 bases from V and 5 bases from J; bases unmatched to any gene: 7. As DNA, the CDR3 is TGTGCCAGCAGTTCGCCGCGGGGGGCGAACAATGAGCAGTTCTTC. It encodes CASSSPRGANNEQFF.